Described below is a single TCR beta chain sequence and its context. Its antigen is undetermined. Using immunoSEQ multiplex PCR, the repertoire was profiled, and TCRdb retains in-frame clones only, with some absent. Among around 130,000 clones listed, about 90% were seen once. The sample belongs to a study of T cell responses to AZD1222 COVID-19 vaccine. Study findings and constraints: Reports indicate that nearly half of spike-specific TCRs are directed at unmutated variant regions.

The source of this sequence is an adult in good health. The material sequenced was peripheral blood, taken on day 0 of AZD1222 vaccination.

CDR3 bases: TGTGCCAGCAGGCGGACCCCTGTGCACAATGAGCAGTTCTTC. Translated: CASRRTPVHNEQFF. The chain links TRBV7-2 to TRBJ2-1; no reliable D call. V was shortened by 6 bases and J by 5 bases, with 14 bases between the two germline ends. CDR1 and CDR2 from the germline V gene are SGHTA and FQGNSA. The CDR3 is made up of 14 amino acids.